This T cell receptor beta chain was documented in a study of chemoradiotherapy in HPV16-positive cancers. Sequencing was performed with immunoSEQ multiplex PCR; in TCRdb, only in-frame clones are kept and a portion is missing. There are some 11,000 clones in the sample; about 65% occur only once, and 16% lies in the top ten. Comment on this clone: The junction departs from the called germline gene at one end, perhaps through a read error.

The TCR comes from a human donor with HPV-associated anogenital cancer. This material was collected from a patient who underwent chemoradiotherapy.

This CDR3 reads CASSTGRGSRETQYF. In DNA form, the CDR3 reads TGTGCTAGCAGCACGGGGCGCGGGTCGCGAGAGACCCAGTACTTC. The chain joins TRBV7-7 to TRBJ2-5, with D perhaps being TRBD1 or TRBD2 (5 bases each). The CDR3 is made up of 15 amino acids. Per germline, CDR1 SSHAT and CDR2 FNYEAQ (reference sequence).